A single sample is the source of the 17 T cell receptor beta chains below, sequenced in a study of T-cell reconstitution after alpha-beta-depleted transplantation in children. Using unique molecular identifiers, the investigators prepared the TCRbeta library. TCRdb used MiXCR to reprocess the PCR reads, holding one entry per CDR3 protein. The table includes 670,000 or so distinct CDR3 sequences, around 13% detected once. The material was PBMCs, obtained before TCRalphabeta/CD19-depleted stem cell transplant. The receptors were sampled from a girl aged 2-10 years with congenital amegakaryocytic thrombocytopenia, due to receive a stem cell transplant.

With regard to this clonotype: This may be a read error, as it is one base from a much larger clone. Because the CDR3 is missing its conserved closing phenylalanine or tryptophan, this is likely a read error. The CDR3 region is CASSEPSADWGGELEQYI. CDR3 sequence (DNA): TGTGCCAGCAGTGAACCTTCGGCGGATTGGGGAGGGGAGCTGGAGCAGTACATC. J is TRBJ2-7 and V is TRBV6-1; 7 bases agree with TRBD2. V lost 2 bases, J lost 7 bases, and 20 bases stayed unmatched. Germline lookup yields CDR1 MNHNS and CDR2 SASEGT. The CDR3 covers 18 residues.

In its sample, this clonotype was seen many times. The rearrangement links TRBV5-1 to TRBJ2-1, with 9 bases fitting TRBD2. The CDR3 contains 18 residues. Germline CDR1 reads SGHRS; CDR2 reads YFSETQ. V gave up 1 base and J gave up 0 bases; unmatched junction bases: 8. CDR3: CASSLLASGDSSYNEQFF. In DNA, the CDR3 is TGCGCCAGCAGCTTGCTCGCTAGCGGGGACTCCTCCTACAATGAGCAGTTCTTC.

CDR3 nucleotides: TGCAGCGTGTCCGGGACTAGCGGATTTGACACTGAGCAGTTCTTC. Translated, it gives CSVSGTSGFDTEQFF. This chain connects TRBV29-1 to TRBJ2-1; TRBD2 matches 11 bases. The V segment lost 6 bases and the J segment 9 bases; nucleotides outside the gene matches: 13. The CDR3 is 15 amino acids. The V gene's germline CDR1 is SQVTM and CDR2 ANQGSEA.

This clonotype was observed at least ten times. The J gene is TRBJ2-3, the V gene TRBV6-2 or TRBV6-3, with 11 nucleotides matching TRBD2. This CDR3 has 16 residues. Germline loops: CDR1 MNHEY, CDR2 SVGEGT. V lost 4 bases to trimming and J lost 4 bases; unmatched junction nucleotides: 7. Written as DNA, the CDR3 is TGTGCCAGCAGTTCTGGGACTAGCGGTGATGCAGATACGCAGTATTTT. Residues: CASSSGTSGDADTQYF.

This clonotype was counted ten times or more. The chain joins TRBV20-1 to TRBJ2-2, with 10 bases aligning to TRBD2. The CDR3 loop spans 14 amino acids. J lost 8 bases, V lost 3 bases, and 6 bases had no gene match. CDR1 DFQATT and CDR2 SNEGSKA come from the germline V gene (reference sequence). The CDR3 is CSASASGSRGELFF. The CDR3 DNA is TGCAGTGCTAGTGCTAGCGGGAGCCGTGGGGAGCTGTTTTTT.

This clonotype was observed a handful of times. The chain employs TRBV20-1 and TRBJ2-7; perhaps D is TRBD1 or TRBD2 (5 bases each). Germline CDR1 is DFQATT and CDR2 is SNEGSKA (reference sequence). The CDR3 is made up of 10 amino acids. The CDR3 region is CRLRGLEQYF. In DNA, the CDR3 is TGCAGGCTACGGGGCCTGGAGCAGTACTTC.

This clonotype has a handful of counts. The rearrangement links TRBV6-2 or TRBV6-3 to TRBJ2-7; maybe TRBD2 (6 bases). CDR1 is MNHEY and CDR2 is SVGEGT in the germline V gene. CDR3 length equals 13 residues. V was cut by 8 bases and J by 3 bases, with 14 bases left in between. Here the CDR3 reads CASCGTELYEQYF. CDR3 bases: TGTGCCAGCTGCGGGACGGAACTCTACGAGCAGTACTTC.

For the CDR3, the DNA is TGCAGCGTTGGTCGGGGACTAGGCTACGAGCAGTACTTC. This sequence encodes CSVGRGLGYEQYF. The chain links TRBV29-1 to TRBJ2-7; 8 bases map to TRBD2. The CDR3 totals 13 residues. Germline V gene sequence: CDR1 SQVTM, CDR2 ANQGSEA. Losses at the gene ends were 4 bases for V and 3 bases for J; bases not matched to a gene: 5.

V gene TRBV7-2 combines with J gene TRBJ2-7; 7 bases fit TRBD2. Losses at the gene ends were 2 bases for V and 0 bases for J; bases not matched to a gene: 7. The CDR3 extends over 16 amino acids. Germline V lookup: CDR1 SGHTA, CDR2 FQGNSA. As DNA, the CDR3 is TGTGCCAGCAGCTTAATTTTGGGGACTACCTCCTACGAGCAGTACTTC. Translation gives CASSLILGTTSYEQYF.

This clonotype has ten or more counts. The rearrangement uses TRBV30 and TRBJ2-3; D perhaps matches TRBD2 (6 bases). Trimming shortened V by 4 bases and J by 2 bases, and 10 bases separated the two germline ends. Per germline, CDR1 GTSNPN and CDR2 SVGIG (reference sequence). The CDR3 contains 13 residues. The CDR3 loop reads CAWIGGSTDTQYF. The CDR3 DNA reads TGTGCCTGGATTGGGGGGTCCACAGATACGCAGTATTTT.

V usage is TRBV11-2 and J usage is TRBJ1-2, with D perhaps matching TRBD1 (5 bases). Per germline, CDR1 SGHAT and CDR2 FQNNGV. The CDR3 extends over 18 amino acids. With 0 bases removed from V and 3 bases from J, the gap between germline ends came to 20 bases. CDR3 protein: CASSLEGGAPGFYYGYTF. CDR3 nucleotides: TGTGCCAGCAGCTTAGAGGGGGGAGCCCCCGGTTTTTACTATGGCTACACCTTC.

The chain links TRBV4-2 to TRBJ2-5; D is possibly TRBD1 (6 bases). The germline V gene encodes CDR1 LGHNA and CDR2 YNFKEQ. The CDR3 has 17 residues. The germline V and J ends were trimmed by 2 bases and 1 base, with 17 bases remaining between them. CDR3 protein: CASSQKGRTDTQETQYF. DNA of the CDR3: TGTGCCAGCAGCCAAAAGGGCCGGACAGACACCCAAGAGACCCAGTACTTC.

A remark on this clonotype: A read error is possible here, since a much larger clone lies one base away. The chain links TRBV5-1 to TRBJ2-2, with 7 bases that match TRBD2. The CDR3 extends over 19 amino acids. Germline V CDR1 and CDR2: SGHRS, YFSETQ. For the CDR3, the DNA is TGCGCCAGCAGCTTGAGATGGTCTCGTCGGGAGGAGGGCACCGGGGAGCCGTTTTTT. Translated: CASSLRWSRREEGTGEPFF.

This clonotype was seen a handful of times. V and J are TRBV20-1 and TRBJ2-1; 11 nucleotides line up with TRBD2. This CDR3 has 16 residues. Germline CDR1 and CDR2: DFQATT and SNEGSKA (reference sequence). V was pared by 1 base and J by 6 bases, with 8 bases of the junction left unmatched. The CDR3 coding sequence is TGCAGTGCTAGAGGTGGGACTAGCGGAATGATCAATGAGCAGTTCTTC. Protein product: CSARGGTSGMINEQFF.

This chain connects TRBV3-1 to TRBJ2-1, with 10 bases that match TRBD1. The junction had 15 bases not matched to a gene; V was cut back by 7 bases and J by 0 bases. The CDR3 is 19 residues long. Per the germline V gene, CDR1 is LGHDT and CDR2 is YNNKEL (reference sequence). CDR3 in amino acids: CASTSDRGLRHSSYNEQFF. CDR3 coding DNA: TGTGCCAGCACCTCAGACAGGGGGCTTAGACATAGCTCCTACAATGAGCAGTTCTTC.

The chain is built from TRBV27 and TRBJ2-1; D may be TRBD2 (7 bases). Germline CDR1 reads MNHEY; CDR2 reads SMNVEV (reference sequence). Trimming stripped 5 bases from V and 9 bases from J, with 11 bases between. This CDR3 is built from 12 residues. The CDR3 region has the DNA TGTGCCAGCAGTGAGGGGGAGGGTGAGCAGTTCTTC. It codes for CASSEGEGEQFF.

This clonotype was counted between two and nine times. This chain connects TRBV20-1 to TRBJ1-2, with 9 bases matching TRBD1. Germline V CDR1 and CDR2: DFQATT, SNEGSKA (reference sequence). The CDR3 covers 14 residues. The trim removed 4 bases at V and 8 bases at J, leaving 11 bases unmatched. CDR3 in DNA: TGCAGTGCTACCCGTAGGACAGGGGAGAAGGGCTACACCTTC. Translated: CSATRRTGEKGYTF.